Presented here are 17 T cell receptor beta chains from one specimen sequenced in a study of spatial heterogeneity in lung cancer. Using its own MiXCR run on the 5' RACE reads, TCRdb lists one record per CDR3 protein. The table has some 83,000 distinct CDR3 sequences, around 7.8% seen once. Stated time point: sample taken at primary tumor resection. The material was PBMCs, obtained at surgery. These receptors all stem from a male donor with early-stage non-small cell lung cancer.

This clonotype was picked up many times. The rearrangement links TRBV12-3 or TRBV12-4 to TRBJ2-1; D may be TRBD2 (6 bases). This CDR3 comprises 13 residues. V lost 3 bases and J 5 bases, leaving 8 bases between the germline ends. The CDR3 nucleotides are TGTGCCAGCAGTTTCGTAGCGGACAATGAGCAGTTCTTC. Protein: CASSFVADNEQFF.

The rearrangement joins TRBV7-2 to TRBJ2-7, with 12 bases lining up with TRBD2. With V trimmed by 5 bases and J by 6 bases, 5 bases remained unmatched. The CDR3 totals 14 residues. Germline V gives CDR1 SGHTA, CDR2 FQGNSA. The chain's CDR3 is CASSRASGRGEQYF. DNA for the CDR3: TGTGCCAGCAGCAGGGCTAGCGGGAGGGGCGAGCAGTACTTC.

The sample holds many counts of this clonotype. The rearrangement joins TRBV5-1 to TRBJ2-2, with D possibly being TRBD2 (6 bases). V dropped 1 base and J dropped 4 bases, with 14 bases sitting between them. This CDR3 has 16 amino acids. CDR1 is SGHRS and CDR2 is YFSETQ in the germline V gene. The CDR3 sequence is CASSLSLGGGTGELFF. CDR3 bases: TGCGCCAGCAGCTTGAGTCTGGGAGGAGGCACCGGGGAGCTGTTTTTT.

Many counts were recorded for this clonotype. This chain connects TRBV10-3 to TRBJ2-2; D ambiguous. With 3 bases removed from V and 2 bases from J, the gap between germline ends came to 7 bases. Germline values: CDR1 ENHRY, CDR2 SYGVKD. This CDR3 spans 14 amino acids. The CDR3, as DNA: TGTGCCATCAGTGACAATCAAAACACCGGGGAGCTGTTTTTT. Its protein is CAISDNQNTGELFF.

This chain connects TRBV7-8 to TRBJ1-1; D remains ambiguous. The CDR3 is made up of 14 amino acids. Germline V lookup: CDR1 SGHVS, CDR2 FQNEAQ. Trimming took off 5 bases at V and 4 bases at J, with 14 bases between the two ends. CDR3 DNA sequence: TGTGCCAGCAGCCTAACACTAATTGTCACTGAAGCTTTCTTT. It codes for CASSLTLIVTEAFF.

The V gene is TRBV19, the J gene TRBJ1-2; 7 nucleotides agree with TRBD1. Germline trimming cut 7 bases from V and 2 bases from J; bases unmatched to any gene: 4. The germline V gene encodes CDR1 LNHDA and CDR2 SQIVND (reference sequence). The CDR3 sequence is 13 residues long. The CDR3 loop is CASTETGNYGYTF. The CDR3 bases are TGTGCCAGTACTGAGACAGGGAACTATGGCTACACCTTC.

The CDR3 region is CASSLVATSGTGEEQYF. DNA for the CDR3: TGTGCCAGCAGCTTAGTTGCGACTAGCGGGACCGGTGAGGAGCAGTACTTC. This rearrangement joins TRBV7-2 to TRBJ2-7; TRBD2 matches 11 bases. This CDR3 has 17 amino acids. V was clipped by 1 base and J by 7 bases; unmatched bases: 12. Germline assignment: CDR1 SGHTA and CDR2 FQGNSA.

This clonotype has ten or more counts. The genes are TRBV30 and TRBJ2-1; the D is unclear. The CDR3 totals 13 residues. The V gene lost 1 base and the J gene lost 2 bases, with 6 bases spanning the gap. Germline V gene sequence: CDR1 GTSNPN, CDR2 SVGIG (reference sequence). The DNA of the CDR3 is TGTGCCTGGAGTGAGGGCACCTACAATGAGCAGTTCTTC. Residues: CAWSEGTYNEQFF.

This clonotype was detected a few times. The chain is built from TRBV7-8 and TRBJ2-7; TRBD2 aligns across 7 bases. The CDR3 covers 16 residues. Trimming cost V 4 bases and J 2 bases; bases outside gene matches: 11. Germline V lookup: CDR1 SGHVS, CDR2 FQNEAQ. The CDR3 protein is CASSSGFLGGPYEQYF. CDR3 in DNA: TGTGCCAGCAGCTCGGGATTTTTGGGAGGGCCCTACGAGCAGTACTTC. The complete variable domain, with remaining parts taken from reference TRBV7-8 and TRBJ2-7, reads GAGVSQSPRYKVAKRGQDVALRCDPISGHVSLFWYQQALGQGPEFLTYFQNEAQLDKSGLPSDRFFAERPEGSVSTLKIQRTQQEDSAVYLCASSSGFLGGPYEQYFGPGTRLTVT.

This clonotype was detected only a few times. One junction end does not reproduce the germline sequence, and a read error may be involved. The rearrangement joins TRBV29-1 to TRBJ1-1; D remains ambiguous. The CDR3 has 12 residues. CDR1 is SQVTM and CDR2 is ANQGSEA in the germline V gene. Written as DNA, the CDR3 is TGCAGCGTTAAAGATTCGAACACTGAAGCTTTCTTT. Translation: CSVKDSNTEAFF.

This clonotype was detected many times. This chain links TRBV29-1 with TRBJ2-3; no reliable D call. Deletions cut 2 bases from V and 4 bases from J, with 10 bases between. The CDR3 extends over 13 amino acids. In germline, CDR1 is SQVTM, CDR2 ANQGSEA. The CDR3 region has the DNA TGCAGCGTTGAATCGGGTATTGCAGATACGCAGTATTTT. Protein: CSVESGIADTQYF.

This clonotype was seen more than once but under ten times. J is TRBJ1-2 and V is TRBV5-1; 8 nucleotides match TRBD1. The length of the CDR3 is 14 residues. V shed 5 bases, J shed 4 bases, and the junction held 7 bases outside the gene matches. The V gene's germline CDR1 is SGHRS and CDR2 YFSETQ. The DNA for the CDR3 is TGCGCCAGCAGTCTACAGGGGGATTCCTATGGCTACACCTTC. Its protein product is CASSLQGDSYGYTF.

This clonotype was counted many times. CDR3 DNA: TGTGCCAGCAGCCTCGGCTTTTCCTACGAGCAGTACTTC. Amino acids: CASSLGFSYEQYF. The chain carries TRBV7-3 and TRBJ2-7; no firm D call. Trimming cost V 5 bases and J 1 base, with 9 bases left between them. The V gene's germline CDR1 is SGHTA and CDR2 FQGTGA. The length of the CDR3 is 13 residues.

The chain carries TRBV15 and TRBJ2-5; no clear D gene. Germline V gene data show CDR1 as LNHNV and CDR2 as YYDKDF (reference sequence). This CDR3 spans 13 amino acids. V was shortened by 0 bases and J by 5 bases, with 7 bases between the two germline ends. The CDR3 here is CATSRDRWETQYF. The CDR3 nucleotides read TGTGCCACCAGCAGAGATCGGTGGGAGACCCAGTACTTC.

This clonotype was seen repeatedly, ten times or more. The V gene is TRBV5-4, the J gene TRBJ2-1; no clear D. CDR3 length: 15 amino acids. Germline V gene sequence: CDR1 SGHNT, CDR2 YYREEE (reference sequence). V dropped 1 base and J dropped 4 bases, with 12 bases sitting between them. The CDR3 loop reads CASSLRVSPYNEQFF. Written as DNA, the CDR3 is TGTGCCAGCAGCTTGAGGGTGTCCCCTTACAATGAGCAGTTCTTC.

This rearrangement joins TRBV20-1 to TRBJ2-5; unclear D gene. Germline loops: CDR1 DFQATT, CDR2 SNEGSKA (reference sequence). V was trimmed by 7 bases and J by 3 bases, leaving 15 bases between them. The CDR3 contains 13 residues. CDR3 sequence reads: CSVTARAKETQYF. The CDR3 DNA reads TGCAGTGTCACGGCAAGGGCGAAAGAGACCCAGTACTTC.

The chain is built from TRBV3-1 and TRBJ1-3, with D possibly TRBD1 on 6 matching bases. Between the trimmed V and J ends, which lost 10 bases and 6 bases, there was a span of 13 bases. The CDR3 has 12 residues. Looked up from germline, CDR1 is LGHDT and CDR2 is YNNKEL (reference sequence). CDR3 DNA: TGTGCCACCCGGGACATCGAAAACACCATATATTTT. Translation: CATRDIENTIYF.